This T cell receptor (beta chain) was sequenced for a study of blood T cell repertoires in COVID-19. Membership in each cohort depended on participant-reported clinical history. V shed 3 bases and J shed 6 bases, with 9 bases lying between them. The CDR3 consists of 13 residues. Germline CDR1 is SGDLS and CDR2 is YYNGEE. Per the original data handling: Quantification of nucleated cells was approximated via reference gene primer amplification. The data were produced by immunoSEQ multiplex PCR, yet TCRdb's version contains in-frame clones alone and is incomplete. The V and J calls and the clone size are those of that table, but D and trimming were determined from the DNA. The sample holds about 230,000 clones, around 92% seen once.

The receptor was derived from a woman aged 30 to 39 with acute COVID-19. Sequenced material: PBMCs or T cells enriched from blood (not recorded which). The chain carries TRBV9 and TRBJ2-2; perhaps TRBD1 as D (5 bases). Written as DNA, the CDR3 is TGTGCCAGCAGCGCAGGACACCCCGGGGAGCTGTTTTTT. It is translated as CASSAGHPGELFF.